Below, 22 T cell receptor beta chains from the same sample are listed, as sequenced in a study of early T cells in non-severe SARS-CoV-2 infection. Each CDR3 protein is one row after TCRdb ran MiXCR on the 5' RACE reads. This sample has around 66,000 distinct CDR3 sequences, with approximately 6.1% found just once. This material consisted of whole blood, taken at baseline. These TCRs come from an adult who was a healthcare worker with PCR-confirmed SARS-CoV-2 infection or an uninfected control (not recorded which).

V usage is TRBV19 and J usage is TRBJ1-5; 7 positions agree with TRBD1. Germline V CDR1 and CDR2: LNHDA, SQIVND (reference sequence). J gave up 7 bases and V 1 base, and 7 bases lay outside the gene matches. There are 15 residues in the CDR3. CDR3 region: CASSIGGGGVQPQHF. The CDR3 coding sequence is TGTGCCAGTAGTATAGGAGGGGGCGGCGTGCAGCCCCAGCATTTT.

The V gene is TRBV11-2, the J gene TRBJ2-3, with TRBD2 matching 14 bases. This CDR3 has 16 residues. Trimming cost V 5 bases and J 4 bases; bases outside gene matches: 5. Per the germline V gene, CDR1 is SGHAT and CDR2 is FQNNGV. The CDR3 is CASSPGLAGGADTQYF. For the CDR3, the DNA is TGTGCCAGCAGCCCTGGACTAGCGGGAGGTGCAGATACGCAGTATTTT.

This clonotype was detected ten times or more. V usage is TRBV24-1 and J usage is TRBJ2-7; 10 bases are a match to TRBD1. This CDR3 contains 15 residues. CDR1 is KGHDR, CDR2 SFDVKD, per germline. After removal of 4 bases from V and 3 bases from J, the junction contained 5 bases not matched to a gene. CDR3 amino acids: CATSDPGTGDYEQYF. The CDR3 nucleotides read TGTGCCACCAGTGACCCCGGGACAGGGGACTACGAGCAGTACTTC.

This clonotype has at least ten counts. The genes are TRBV7-2 and TRBJ2-5; a weak D match, TRBD2 (7 bases). Germline lookup yields CDR1 SGHTA and CDR2 FQGNSA. The CDR3 sequence is 14 residues long. V was cut by 4 bases and J by 4 bases, with 13 bases left in between. DNA for the CDR3: TGTGCCAGCAGCTCTGGGGGGGGCGTAGAGACCCAGTACTTC. It translates to CASSSGGGVETQYF.

This sequence joins TRBV20-1 and TRBJ2-7; D remains unclear. CDR1 and CDR2 (germline): DFQATT, SNEGSKA (reference sequence). The V gene lost 0 bases and the J gene lost 5 bases, with 8 bases spanning the gap. The CDR3 runs to 12 residues. DNA for the CDR3: TGCAGTGCTAGAGATAGACGGGACGAGCAGTACTTC. Amino acid sequence: CSARDRRDEQYF.

This rearrangement joins TRBV11-2 to TRBJ2-3; the D gene is possibly TRBD1 (5 bases). The CDR3 spans 14 residues. In germline, CDR1 is SGHAT, CDR2 FQNNGV. V shed 3 bases and J shed 2 bases, with 9 bases lying between them. The DNA of the CDR3 is TGTGCCAGCAGCTTGGGGCACCACACAGATACGCAGTATTTT. It yields the protein CASSLGHHTDTQYF.

This chain uses TRBV7-9 with TRBJ2-1; 9 nucleotides agree with TRBD2. CDR3 size: 15 residues. Germline CDR1 reads SEHNR; CDR2 reads FQNEAQ (reference sequence). The trim removed 1 base at V and 6 bases at J, leaving 4 bases unmatched. The CDR3 DNA is TGTGCCAGCAGCTTAGTTGGACTAGCGTCCAATGAGCAGTTCTTC. Translating it yields CASSLVGLASNEQFF.

This clonotype was detected ten times or more. The chain combines TRBV5-6 with TRBJ1-5; no reliable D call. The CDR3 covers 15 residues. Trimming stripped 5 bases from V and 0 bases from J, with 12 bases between. Germline CDR1 is SGHDT and CDR2 is YYEEEE. The CDR3 bases are TGTGCCAGCAGTCAAAAGGACTATAGCAATCAGCCCCAGCATTTT. Translating gives CASSQKDYSNQPQHF.

The table lists this clonotype with many counts. The chain joins TRBV28 to TRBJ2-6; D remains ambiguous. Trimming left V 5 bases short and J 0 bases short, with 8 bases between. The CDR3 spans 15 residues. CDR1 and CDR2 from the germline V gene are MDHEN and SYDVKM. In nucleotides, the CDR3 is TGTGCCAGCAGTCCGCCACCCTCTGGGGCCAACGTCCTGACTTTC. It encodes CASSPPPSGANVLTF.

This clonotype was observed at least ten times. V and J are TRBV29-1 and TRBJ2-6; TRBD1 aligns across 7 bases. CDR3 size: 13 residues. Germline V gives CDR1 SQVTM, CDR2 ANQGSEA. Losses at the gene ends were 6 bases for V and 4 bases for J; bases not matched to a gene: 3. In DNA form, the CDR3 reads TGCAGCGTGACAGGGTCCGGGGCCAACGTCCTGACTTTC. Translation gives CSVTGSGANVLTF.

This clonotype was recorded at least ten times. The chain links TRBV11-2 to TRBJ2-7, with D perhaps being TRBD1 or TRBD2 (7 bases each). V was pared by 5 bases and J by 5 bases, with 19 bases between. This CDR3 has 15 amino acids. Germline assignment: CDR1 SGHAT and CDR2 FQNNGV. As DNA, the CDR3 is TGTGCCAGCAGCCCGACGACAGGGAGCGGGGACGAGCAGTACTTC. It specifies CASSPTTGSGDEQYF.

This clonotype showed up just a few times. V and J are TRBV6-5 and TRBJ1-2, with D possibly matching TRBD1 (6 bases). There are 13 residues in the CDR3. Germline values: CDR1 MNHEY, CDR2 SVGAGI. Trimming shortened V by 2 bases and J by 3 bases, and 7 bases separated the two germline ends. This CDR3 is CASSYNRDYGYTF. In nucleotides, the CDR3 is TGTGCCAGCAGTTACAACAGGGACTATGGCTACACCTTC.

This chain joins TRBV4-1 and TRBJ1-1; the match to TRBD1 covers 8 bases. J was trimmed by 5 bases and V by 3 bases; bases with no gene match: 8. This CDR3 is built from 15 residues. Germline V CDR1 and CDR2: MGHRA, YSYEKL. CDR3 region: CASSHSGQGDTEAFF. In DNA form, the CDR3 reads TGCGCCAGCAGCCACTCTGGACAGGGTGATACTGAAGCTTTCTTT.

This clonotype was recorded a few times. This chain uses TRBV5-1 with TRBJ1-1; 9 nucleotides line up with TRBD1. This CDR3 has 13 amino acids. Germline loops: CDR1 SGHRS, CDR2 YFSETQ. Trimming cost V 7 bases and J 5 bases; bases outside gene matches: 6. The CDR3 bases are TGCGCCAGCCGACAGGGGGTAAGGACTGAAGCTTTCTTT. The encoded protein is CASRQGVRTEAFF.

This clonotype was counted only a few times. The V call is TRBV19, the J call TRBJ2-2, with D maybe TRBD2 (6 bases). Germline CDR1 is LNHDA and CDR2 is SQIVND (reference sequence). CDR3 size: 15 residues. V lost 5 bases to trimming and J lost 2 bases, with 12 bases between them. CDR3 sequence (DNA): TGTGCCAGTAGTCCCGGGACTGCTAACACCGGGGAGCTGTTTTTT. It encodes CASSPGTANTGELFF.

The chain links TRBV7-8 to TRBJ2-1; D unclear. V was trimmed by 3 bases and J by 6 bases, leaving 15 bases between them. CDR3 length: 15 amino acids. Germline CDR1 SGHVS, CDR2 FQNEAQ. For the CDR3, the DNA is TGTGCCAGCAGCTTGGATCACGAACCCTTCAATGAGCAGTTCTTC. This encodes CASSLDHEPFNEQFF.

The chain employs TRBV7-9 and TRBJ2-5; D gene unclear. Germline assignment: CDR1 SEHNR and CDR2 FQNEAQ (reference sequence). This CDR3 contains 15 residues. The V gene lost 2 bases and the J gene lost 2 bases, with 12 bases spanning the gap. The CDR3 coding sequence is TGTGCCAGCAGCTTAAACCCCGGCCAGCAAGAGACCCAGTACTTC. Translation: CASSLNPGQQETQYF.

At least ten counts were recorded for this clonotype. The chain employs TRBV6-2 or TRBV6-3 and TRBJ2-3, with D uncertain. This CDR3 spans 14 amino acids. Per germline, CDR1 MNHEY and CDR2 SVGEGT. Trimming took off 6 bases at V and 6 bases at J, with 16 bases between the two ends. The chain's CDR3 is CASSPLQLSDTQYF. CDR3 nucleotide sequence: TGTGCCAGCAGCCCCCTTCAACTGTCGGATACGCAGTATTTT.

The chain uses TRBV12-3 or TRBV12-4 and TRBJ2-2, with no clear D. V shed 2 bases and J shed 7 bases, with 14 bases lying between them. The CDR3 extends over 15 amino acids. The CDR3 coding sequence is TGTGCCAGCAGTTTATCTCGCACTGTCGGCGGGGAGCTGTTTTTT. Residues: CASSLSRTVGGELFF.

This clonotype has ten or more counts. This chain links TRBV7-8 with TRBJ2-4; D is unresolved. Germline CDR1 and CDR2: SGHVS and FQNEAQ. The CDR3 loop spans 18 amino acids. The V end was cut by 6 bases, the J end by 1 base, with 22 bases between. The CDR3 here is CASSPTAGLGSAKNIQYF. The CDR3 DNA reads TGTGCCAGCAGTCCCACCGCCGGGCTGGGCTCCGCCAAAAACATTCAGTACTTC.

This clonotype was detected ten times or more. CDR3 sequence reads: CAPSGGDSGANVLTF. In nucleotides, the CDR3 is TGTGCCCCATCCGGCGGGGACTCTGGGGCCAACGTCCTGACTTTC. The V gene is TRBV7-9, the J gene TRBJ2-6; D is perhaps TRBD2 (6 bases). This CDR3 has 15 residues. V lost 11 bases to trimming and J lost 0 bases, with 14 bases between them. The germline V gene encodes CDR1 SEHNR and CDR2 FQNEAQ (reference sequence).

By frequency in the sample, this clonotype is medium-sized. V gene TRBV7-9 combines with J gene TRBJ2-1; TRBD2 is a possible D gene (6 bases). The V end lost 5 bases, the J end lost 0 bases, and 17 bases lay between the germline ends. CDR3 length: 17 amino acids. Germline V lookup: CDR1 SEHNR, CDR2 FQNEAQ (reference sequence). CDR3 sequence: CASSPGGAGSSYNEQFF. In nucleotides, the CDR3 is TGTGCCAGCAGCCCAGGAGGGGCGGGGAGCTCCTACAATGAGCAGTTCTTC.